What follows is one T cell receptor beta chain and its context. TCRdb re-called the PCR reads through MiXCR. Here the sample spans around 38,000 clones, about 25% being singletons. Germline V gene sequence: CDR1 SGHAT, CDR2 FQDESV (reference sequence). This CDR3 contains 15 residues. Trimming took off 5 bases at V and 6 bases at J, with 18 bases between the two ends. This sample stems from a study of metastatic and nonmetastatic thyroid tumors. No treatment had been given to any patient before thyroid surgery. The chain links TRBV11-1 to TRBJ2-3; either TRBD1 or TRBD2 may supply D (5 bases each). Sequenced input: blood. This TCR was sampled from a female donor with papillary thyroid cancer or a benign thyroid nodule (not recorded which). Some clones in this sample may be carry-over from other donors' samples. CDR3 DNA: TGTGCCAGCAGCCTCTCGGCAGGGAGTGGGGATACGCAGTATTTT. Translated: CASSLSAGSGDTQYF.